This T cell receptor beta chain was recorded in a study of cytomegalovirus exposure and HLA in healthy donors. This PCR relied on a set of 60 Vbeta primers and 13 Jbeta primers. The method was immunoSEQ multiplex PCR; TCRdb's version includes in-frame clones alone and lacks a portion of them. The sample carries 160,000 or so clones, around 74% recorded once. Germline loops: CDR1 GTSNPN, CDR2 SVGIG (reference sequence). V was shortened by 2 bases and J by 4 bases, with 20 bases between the two germline ends. The CDR3 runs 16 residues. Sequencing was done on a sample of PBMCs. This chain links TRBV30 with TRBJ1-2, with D perhaps matching TRBD1 (6 bases). The clonotype was recovered from a woman aged 25 to 45 in good health and CMV-seronegative. CDR3 loop: CAWSRQGKGLAYGYTF. The CDR3 DNA is TGTGCCTGGAGTAGGCAGGGGAAAGGGCTGGCCTATGGCTACACCTTC.